A selection of T cell receptor beta chains follows, all from one sample in a study of a mutant IDH1 vaccine in newly diagnosed glioma. Data came from immunoSEQ multiplex PCR; TCRdb stores just in-frame clones and leaves some out. The table has tens of thousands of clones, approximately 71% seen once. Antigen specificity for these receptors is unknown. The starting material was PBMCs, obtained from a glioma patient whose treatment included an IDH1 peptide vaccine. These receptors all stem from a man between 45 and 60 years old with glioma. Each CDR3 is given with its conserved first and last residue. The D gene is left open where the match is weak. Expanded clones are given a class, and other clones once, few, many or no size at all.

v_call	clone_size	d_call	j_call	cdr3_nt	cdr3_aa
TRBV4-2	-	-	TRBJ2-7	TGTGCCAGCAGCCTGTGGGGAGAGCAGTACTTC	CASSLWGEQYF
TRBV7-2	-	-	TRBJ1-6	TGTGCCAGCAGCTTAATAGGGGGGCCCCGGCCCCTCCACTTT	CASSLIGGPRPLHF
TRBV6-5	-	-	TRBJ1-5	TGTGCCAGCAGTCGAAGGGGAGGGGGCAATCAGCCCCAGCATTTT	CASSRRGGGNQPQHF
TRBV7-8	once	-	TRBJ1-1	TGTGCCAGCAGCTTAGGAGGATTTGGTAACTCGAGGACTGAAGCTTTCTTT	CASSLGGFGNSRTEAFF
TRBV6-1	-	-	TRBJ2-7	TGTGCCAGCAGTGGGGGGCAGGTGGATCTGTACTTC	CASSGGQVDLYF
TRBV7-8	once	TRBD1	TRBJ1-5	TGTGCCAGCAGCCAGGGGGTGGCAGGGGGCAATCAGCCCCAGCATTTT	CASSQGVAGGNQPQHF
TRBV5-4	-	-	TRBJ2-1	TGTGCCAGCAGCTTGGAGGGGACAAGGTACAATGAGCAGTTCTTC	CASSLEGTRYNEQFF
TRBV6-1	-	TRBD1	TRBJ1-1	TGTGCCAGCAGCAGGGGGGGCGAAGCTTTCTTT	CASSRGGEAFF
TRBV19	-	-	TRBJ1-5	TGTGCCAGTAGTATAGATCTTAGGGTTCAACAGCCCCAGCATTTT	CASSIDLRVQQPQHF
TRBV25-1	few	-	TRBJ2-7	TGTGCCAGCAGTGGCCCGGGACTCTACGAGCAGTACTTC	CASSGPGLYEQYF
TRBV4-2	-	-	TRBJ1-3	TGTGCCAGCAGCCAAGAGGGTTCGCCCGGAAACACCATATATTTT	CASSQEGSPGNTIYF
TRBV6-4	-	TRBD2	TRBJ2-1	TGTGCCAGCAGTGAAAACGGGGGGGAGGGAAATGAGCAGTTCTTC	CASSENGGEGNEQFF
TRBV30	-	-	TRBJ1-1	TGTGCCTGGAGCCGTGCCTGGAACACTGAAGCTTTCTTT	CAWSRAWNTEAFF
TRBV5-4	-	-	TRBJ2-7	TGTGCCAGCAGCCTTGTTGAGGGGGGCTACGAGCAGTACTTC	CASSLVEGGYEQYF
TRBV4-1	-	TRBD1	TRBJ1-3	TGCGCCAGCAGTCTTGGACAGGGGGCTAGAAACACCATATATTTT	CASSLGQGARNTIYF
TRBV7-9	-	TRBD1	TRBJ1-2	TGTGCCAGCAGCCGGACAGGGAAGAATGGCTACACCTTC	CASSRTGKNGYTF
TRBV7-8	-	TRBD1	TRBJ1-5	TGTGCCAGCAGCTTTGGGACAGGGGGCAGTCAGCCCCAGCATTTT	CASSFGTGGSQPQHF
TRBV9	few	-	TRBJ1-5	TGTGCCAGCAGCGTAGTCCCCGATCAGCCCCAGCATTTT	CASSVVPDQPQHF
TRBV29-1	-	-	TRBJ1-3	TGCAGCGTTGGCACTGGAAACACCATATATTTT	CSVGTGNTIYF
TRBV18	-	-	TRBJ2-2	TGTGCCAGCGACCCAGCCGGTGGGGGGCGAGGCACCGGGGAGCTGTTTTTT	CASDPAGGGRGTGELFF
TRBV6-1	-	-	TRBJ2-6	TGTGCCAGCCGCGACCACTCTGGGGCCAACGTCCTGACTTTC	CASRDHSGANVLTF
TRBV19	once	TRBD1	TRBJ1-4	TGTGCCAGTAGTATGGACAGGTCCCCAAAACTGTTTTTT	CASSMDRSPKLFF
TRBV7-9	-	-	TRBJ1-2	TGTGCCAGCAGCCCAAGGGGTAAGGGCTATGGCTACACCTTC	CASSPRGKGYGYTF
TRBV5-6	-	-	TRBJ1-1	TGTGCCAGCAGCTTGGCCTGGATCGAGACGAACACTGAAGCTTTCTTT	CASSLAWIETNTEAFF
TRBV9	-	-	TRBJ1-5	TGTGCCAGCAGCGTAGGTAACAGGGAAGGACCCCAGCATTTT	CASSVGNREGPQHF
TRBV30	-	TRBD1	TRBJ1-2	TGTGCCTGGGGGGACAGGGGGCGCAAATATGGCTACACCTTC	CAWGDRGRKYGYTF
TRBV7-2	-	TRBD1	TRBJ2-3	TGTGCCAGCAGCTGGGGACAGGGGGATACGCAGTATTTT	CASSWGQGDTQYF
TRBV5-4	-	-	TRBJ1-2	TGTGCCAGCAGTTACGACAGCAACTATGGCTACACCTTC	CASSYDSNYGYTF
TRBV7-9	-	-	TRBJ1-5	TGTGCCAGCAGCTTAAATGGGGTGCAGCCCCAGCATTTT	CASSLNGVQPQHF
TRBV7-9	-	TRBD1	TRBJ1-4	TGTGCCAGCAGCACCCGACAGGGCCCCATTGTCCATGAAAAACTGTTTTTT	CASSTRQGPIVHEKLFF
TRBV25-1	-	TRBD2	TRBJ2-7	TGTGCCAGCAACCCGACTAGCGGGGACCACGAGCAGTACTTC	CASNPTSGDHEQYF
TRBV5-4	once	-	TRBJ2-7	TGTGCCAGCAGCTTGGCCCGGGAGCAGTACTTC	CASSLAREQYF
TRBV30	-	-	TRBJ2-3	TGTGCCCTGCAAGACGGGCAGCTAACAGATACGCAGTATTTT	CALQDGQLTDTQYF
TRBV30	-	-	TRBJ2-2	TGTGCCTGGAGTCCTTTTGGGGTTACCGGGGAGCTGTTTTTT	CAWSPFGVTGELFF
TRBV14	-	-	TRBJ2-6	TGTGCCAGCAGCCCCGACTCTGGGGCCAACGTCCTGACTTTC	CASSPDSGANVLTF
TRBV9	-	-	TRBJ2-2	TGTGCCAGCAGCGTAGGCTTGTACAGGGACACCGGGGAGCTGTTTTTT	CASSVGLYRDTGELFF
TRBV30	-	-	TRBJ1-4	TGTGCCTGGAGTGTAGGGGGGCTGGGGACTAATGAAAAACTGTTTTTT	CAWSVGGLGTNEKLFF
TRBV5-4	once	-	TRBJ1-5	TGTGCCAGCAGCTATGACTCACAGCCCCAGCATTTT	CASSYDSQPQHF
TRBV19	-	-	TRBJ1-5	TGTGCCAGTAGTATAGTCCCGGGGAGCAATCAGCCCCAGCATTTT	CASSIVPGSNQPQHF
TRBV12-5	-	-	TRBJ1-1	TGTGCTAGTGCTAGGACAGAGAACACTGAAGCTTTCTTT	CASARTENTEAFF
TRBV6-5	-	TRBD1	TRBJ1-2	TGTGCCAGTAGGGACAGGGCGGTTTATGGCTACACCTTC	CASRDRAVYGYTF
TRBV27	once	-	TRBJ2-1	TGTGCCAGCAGGGTGGGGCAAGTCGGCTACAATGAGCAGTTCTTC	CASRVGQVGYNEQFF
TRBV5-1	few	TRBD1	TRBJ1-2	TGCGCCAGCAGGGCAGGGGGAGGCTACACCTTC	CASRAGGGYTF